This TCR beta chain was identified in a study of shared clonotypes between healthy human individuals. The study's findings and limits: Shared clonotypes: about 5.3% naive CD4, roughly 4% naive CD8, around 2.4% memory CD4, 0.4% memory CD8. Sampling covered blood only; tissue repertoires likely differ.

The CD4+ fraction was divided into a CD45RA+ naive subset and a CD45RA-negative memory subset. A word on this clone: The antigen remains unidentified.

Each sorted subset replicate got 200 ng genomic DNA, tens of thousands of genomes. The protocol was immunoSEQ multiplex PCR, while the TCRdb copy is restricted to in-frame clones and leaves out a portion. The data contain around 700,000 clones, more than 70% of them singletons. The CDR3 has 16 residues. Trimming pared 0 bases from V and 0 bases from J, leaving 9 bases between. In germline, CDR1 is MGHRA, CDR2 YSYEKL. The TCR comes from a woman in her 30s in good health. The sequenced sample was memory CD4+ T cells sorted from blood. Subset meaning: CD45RA-negative fraction. The J gene is TRBJ1-5, the V gene TRBV4-1; D gene uncertain. The CDR3 bases are TGCGCCAGCAGCCAAGATCATCAGTTTAGCAATCAGCCCCAGCATTTT. It encodes CASSQDHQFSNQPQHF.